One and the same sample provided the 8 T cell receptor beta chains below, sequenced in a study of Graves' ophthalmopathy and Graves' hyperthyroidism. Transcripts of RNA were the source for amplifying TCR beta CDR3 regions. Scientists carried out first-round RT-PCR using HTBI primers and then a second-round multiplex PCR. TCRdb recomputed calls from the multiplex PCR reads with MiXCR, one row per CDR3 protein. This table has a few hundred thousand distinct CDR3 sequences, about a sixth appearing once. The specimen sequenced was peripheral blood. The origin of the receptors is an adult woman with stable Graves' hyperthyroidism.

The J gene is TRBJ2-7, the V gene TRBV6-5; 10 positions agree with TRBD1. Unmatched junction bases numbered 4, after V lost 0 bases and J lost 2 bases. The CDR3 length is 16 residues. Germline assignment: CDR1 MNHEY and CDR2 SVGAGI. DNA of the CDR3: TGTGCCAGCAGTTACTCGGGACAGGGGACAACCTACGAGCAGTACTTC. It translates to CASSYSGQGTTYEQYF.

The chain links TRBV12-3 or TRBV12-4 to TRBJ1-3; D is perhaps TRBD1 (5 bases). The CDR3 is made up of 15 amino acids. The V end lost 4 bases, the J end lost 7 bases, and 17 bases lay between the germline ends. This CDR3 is CASSYGGIEANTIYF. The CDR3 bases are TGTGCCAGCAGTTACGGGGGAATTGAAGCGAACACCATATATTTT.

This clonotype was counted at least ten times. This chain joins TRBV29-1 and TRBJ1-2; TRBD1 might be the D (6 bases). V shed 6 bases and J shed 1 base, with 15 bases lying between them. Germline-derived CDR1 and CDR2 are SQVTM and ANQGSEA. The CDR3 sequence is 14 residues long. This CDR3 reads CSVVTGQRNYGYTF. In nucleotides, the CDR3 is TGCAGCGTAGTTACCGGACAGCGTAACTATGGCTACACCTTC.

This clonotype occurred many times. CDR3 sequence reads: CASSLLLPSPWETQYF. The CDR3 bases are TGTGCCAGCAGTTTACTCCTACCCTCCCCCTGGGAGACCCAGTACTTC. This chain connects TRBV28 to TRBJ2-5, with D unclear. Germline CDR1 reads MDHEN; CDR2 reads SYDVKM. Trimming left V 2 bases short and J 5 bases short, with 18 bases between. The CDR3 is 16 amino acids.

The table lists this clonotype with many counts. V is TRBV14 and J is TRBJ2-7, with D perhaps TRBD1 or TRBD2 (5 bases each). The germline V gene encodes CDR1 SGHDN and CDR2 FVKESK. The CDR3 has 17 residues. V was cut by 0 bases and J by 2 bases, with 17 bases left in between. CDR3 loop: CASSQEGGGRTTYEQYF. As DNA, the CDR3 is TGTGCCAGCAGCCAAGAGGGTGGGGGACGGACGACCTACGAGCAGTACTTC. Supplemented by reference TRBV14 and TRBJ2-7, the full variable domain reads EAGVTQFPSHSVIEKGQTVTLRCDPISGHDNLYWYRRVMGKEIKFLLHFVKESKQDESGMPNNRFLAERTGGTYSTLKVQPAELEDSGVYFCASSQEGGGRTTYEQYFGPGTRLTVT.

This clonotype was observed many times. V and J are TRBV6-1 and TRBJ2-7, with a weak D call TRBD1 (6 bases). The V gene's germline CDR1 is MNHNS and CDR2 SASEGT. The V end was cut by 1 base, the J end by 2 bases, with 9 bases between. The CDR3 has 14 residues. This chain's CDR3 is CASSEGYRAYEQYF. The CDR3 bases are TGTGCCAGCAGTGAAGGGTACAGGGCCTACGAGCAGTACTTC.

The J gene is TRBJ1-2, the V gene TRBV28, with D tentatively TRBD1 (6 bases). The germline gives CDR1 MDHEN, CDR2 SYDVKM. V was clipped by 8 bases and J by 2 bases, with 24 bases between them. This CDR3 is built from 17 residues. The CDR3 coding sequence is TGTGCCAGCTCAAATCAGGGTGGGGGCCGCCCCAACTATGGCTACACCTTC. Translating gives CASSNQGGGRPNYGYTF.

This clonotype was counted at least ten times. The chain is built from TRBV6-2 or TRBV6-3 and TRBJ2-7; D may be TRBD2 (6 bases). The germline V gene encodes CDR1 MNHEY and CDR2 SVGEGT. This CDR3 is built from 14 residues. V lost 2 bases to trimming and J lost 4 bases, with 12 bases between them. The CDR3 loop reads CASSYRGTPYEQYF. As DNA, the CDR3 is TGTGCCAGCAGTTACCGGGGGACCCCTTACGAGCAGTACTTC.